The T cell receptor (beta chain) described here comes from a study of CD8 T cells in Susac syndrome. Sequencing of TCR beta was performed on blood CD8+ T cells and on blood CD4+ T cells. TEMRA cells were FACS-enriched, and CD8+ and CD4+ T cells were isolated negatively. Reverse transcription of about 0.5 to 1 ug RNA was carried out with random hexamers. By means of immunoSEQ multiplex PCR, TCR beta CDR3 spanning 54 Vbeta and 13 Jbeta underwent amplification. TCRdb passed the immunoSEQ multiplex PCR reads through MiXCR, listing each CDR3 protein once. This table has fewer than 200,000 distinct CDR3 sequences, 90% to 95% appearing once. With 5 bases clipped from V and 4 bases from J, the junction kept 17 bases outside the gene matches. CDR3 length equals 18 residues. CDR1 is SGHAT, CDR2 FQDESV, per germline (reference sequence).

Specimen: CD4+ T cells from PBMCs. This receptor was identified in a human donor in good health. The V and J genes are TRBV11-1 and TRBJ2-1; TRBD2 agrees at 7 bases. The CDR3 is CASSGGGRLSRLYNEQFF. The CDR3 region has the DNA TGTGCCAGCAGCGGCGGGGGACGGCTTTCGCGACTATACAATGAGCAGTTCTTC.